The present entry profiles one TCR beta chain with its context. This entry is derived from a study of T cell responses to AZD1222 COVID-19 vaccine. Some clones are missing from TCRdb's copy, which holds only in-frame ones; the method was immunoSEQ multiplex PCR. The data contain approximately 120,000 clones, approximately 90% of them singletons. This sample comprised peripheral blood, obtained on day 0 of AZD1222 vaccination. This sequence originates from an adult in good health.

Here the CDR3 reads CASSRGIAVGPQFF. CDR3 nucleotide sequence: TGTGCCAGCAGCCGAGGGATAGCGGTCGGCCCGCAGTTCTTC. The gene calls are TRBV7-3 and TRBJ2-1; possibly TRBD2 for D (6 bases). CDR1 SGHTA and CDR2 FQGTGA come from the germline V gene. V lost 5 bases, J lost 12 bases, and 20 bases lay in between. There are 14 residues in the CDR3.